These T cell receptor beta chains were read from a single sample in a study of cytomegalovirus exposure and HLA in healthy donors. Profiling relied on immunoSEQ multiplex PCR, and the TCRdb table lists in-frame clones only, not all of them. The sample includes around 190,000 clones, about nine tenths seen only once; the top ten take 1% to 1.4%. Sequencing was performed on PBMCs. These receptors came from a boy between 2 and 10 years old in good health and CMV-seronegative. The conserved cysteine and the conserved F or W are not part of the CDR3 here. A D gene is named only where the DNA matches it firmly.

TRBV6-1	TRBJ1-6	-	ASSGLGNRSNSPLH
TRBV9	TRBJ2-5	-	ASSPHRDFAPVDQY
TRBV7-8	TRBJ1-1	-	ASSLRRNTEAF
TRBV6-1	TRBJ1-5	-	ASFEQGIVNQPQH
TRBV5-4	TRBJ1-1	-	ASSLEAVLNTEAF
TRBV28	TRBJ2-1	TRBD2	ASISGGVPIYNEQF
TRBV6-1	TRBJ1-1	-	ASSARRDTAMNTEAF
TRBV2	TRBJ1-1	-	ASSTSTEAF
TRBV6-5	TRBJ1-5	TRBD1	ASTDRGNNQPQH
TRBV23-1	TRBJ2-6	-	ASSQSVGQGSPPGANVLT
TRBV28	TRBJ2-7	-	ASSPSRGQKTPYEQY
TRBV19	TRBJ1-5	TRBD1	ASSLDRVVQPQH
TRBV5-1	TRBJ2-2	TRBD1	ASSSDRAGTGELF
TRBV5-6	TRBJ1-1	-	ASSPGGGYTEAF
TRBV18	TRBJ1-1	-	ASSSSGDTEAF
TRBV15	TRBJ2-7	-	ATSRSRGLPYEQY
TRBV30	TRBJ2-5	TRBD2	AGLTSGREETQY
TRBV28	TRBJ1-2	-	ASSPMGSYGYT
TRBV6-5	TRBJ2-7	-	ASSYSGGRHEQY
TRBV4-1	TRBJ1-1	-	ASSQDGGGNTEAF
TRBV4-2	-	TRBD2	ASSQVGGYASYEQY
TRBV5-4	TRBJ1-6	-	ASSSPGLENSPLH
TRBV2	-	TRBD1	ASRGGTGTYEQY
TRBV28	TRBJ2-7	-	ASSPERLSYEQY
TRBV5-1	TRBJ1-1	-	ASSFRVDITSTEAF
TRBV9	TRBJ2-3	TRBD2	ASSFGLAATDTQY
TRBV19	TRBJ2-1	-	ASSSPPGRMNEQF
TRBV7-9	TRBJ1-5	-	ARGGESNQPQH
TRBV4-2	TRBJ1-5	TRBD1	ASSQDRGQGEQPQH
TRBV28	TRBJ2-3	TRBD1	ASVPGQGADTQY
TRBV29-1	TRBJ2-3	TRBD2	SVGSGLAGASTDTQY
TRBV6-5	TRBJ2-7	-	ASSHRDRSYEQY
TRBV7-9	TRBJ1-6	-	ASSPVNNSPLH
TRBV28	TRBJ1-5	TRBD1	ASSWMGQGSNQPQH
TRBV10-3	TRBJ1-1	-	AISESPGKTEAF
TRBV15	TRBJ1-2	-	ATSMGGAVGGYT
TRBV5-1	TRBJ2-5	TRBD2	ASSQLTGGSRETQY
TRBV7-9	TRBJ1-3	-	SSSLQTGNTIY
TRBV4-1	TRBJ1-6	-	ASSQEMSSYNSPLH
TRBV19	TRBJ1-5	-	ASRGGRENQPQH
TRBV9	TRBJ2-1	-	ASSVARGAYNEQF
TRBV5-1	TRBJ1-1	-	ASSGGYGTEAF
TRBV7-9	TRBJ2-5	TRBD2	ASSLAGGPGETQY
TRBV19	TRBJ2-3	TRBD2	ASSIAGGPDTQY
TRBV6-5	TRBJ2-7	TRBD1	ASSRQGAAYEQY
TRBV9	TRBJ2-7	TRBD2	ASSVGSGGGSAEQY
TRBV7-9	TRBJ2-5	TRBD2	ASSRWEAGRGTQY
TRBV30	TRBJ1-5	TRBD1	AWDRGLGQPQH
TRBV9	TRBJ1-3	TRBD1	ASNRLGTAGNTIY
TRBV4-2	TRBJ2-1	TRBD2	ASSKLAGASWSVGEQF
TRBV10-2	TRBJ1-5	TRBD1	ASSDPGRGQGQPQH
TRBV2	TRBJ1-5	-	ATRSLVLDQPQH
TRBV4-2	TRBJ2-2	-	ASSQIADGNTGELF
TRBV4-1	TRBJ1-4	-	ASSQEGGGGRKEKLF